Below are 19 T cell receptor beta chains sequenced from a single sample in a study of early T cells in non-severe SARS-CoV-2 infection. TCRdb re-analysed the 5' RACE reads in MiXCR, keeping a single row per CDR3 protein. This table holds some 60,000 distinct CDR3 sequences, 7% to 8% found once. What was sequenced was whole blood. Source of these receptors: an adult who was a healthcare worker with PCR-confirmed SARS-CoV-2 infection or an uninfected control (not recorded which).

There are a few counts of this clonotype. The chain's CDR3 is CATSDPGGGKTQYF. The DNA of the CDR3 is TGTGCCACCAGTGACCCCGGAGGGGGAAAGACCCAGTACTTC. The V and J genes are TRBV24-1 and TRBJ2-5, with D perhaps TRBD1 or TRBD2 (6 bases each). V was pared by 4 bases and J by 6 bases, with 14 bases between. The CDR3 is 14 residues long. The germline CDR1 and CDR2 sequences are KGHDR and SFDVKD.

In its sample, this clonotype was seen a few times. V usage is TRBV7-9 and J usage is TRBJ2-3; no clear D. Trimming cost V 4 bases and J 5 bases, with 13 bases left between them. This CDR3 is 14 amino acids long. Germline-derived CDR1 and CDR2 are SEHNR and FQNEAQ (reference sequence). CDR3 protein: CASSSTRSLDTQYF. Here the CDR3 DNA reads TGTGCCAGCAGCTCAACACGTTCTCTAGATACGCAGTATTTT.

In this sample, this clonotype turned up a few times. The gene calls are TRBV5-1 and TRBJ2-3; a weak D match, TRBD2 (6 bases). The CDR3 is 12 residues long. With 4 bases removed from V and 7 bases from J, the gap between germline ends came to 10 bases. The V gene's germline CDR1 is SGHRS and CDR2 YFSETQ. CDR3 region: CASSPEGNTQYF. In nucleotides, the CDR3 is TGCGCCAGCAGCCCGGAGGGAAATACGCAGTATTTT.

This clonotype has ten or more counts. This sequence joins TRBV12-3 or TRBV12-4 and TRBJ2-7; 10 bases agree with TRBD2. The CDR3 sequence is 14 residues long. J lost 2 bases, V lost 8 bases, and 6 bases had no gene match. DNA of the CDR3: TGTGCCAGCGGGGAGCTAGCGGGAGCCTACGAGCAGTACTTC. As protein: CASGELAGAYEQYF.

This clonotype was observed many times. This chain links TRBV27 with TRBJ1-5; no definite D call. V lost 2 bases, J lost 7 bases, and 6 bases lay in between. In germline, CDR1 is MNHEY, CDR2 SMNVEV (reference sequence). This CDR3 has 12 amino acids. The CDR3 protein is CASSLGGQPQHF. The CDR3, as DNA: TGTGCCAGCAGTTTAGGAGGACAGCCCCAGCATTTT.

This clonotype has at least ten counts. The gene calls are TRBV7-8 and TRBJ1-4; 8 positions agree with TRBD1. CDR1 and CDR2 from the germline V gene are SGHVS and FQNEAQ. Trimming removed 6 bases from V and 6 bases from J; junction bases left unmatched: 9. The CDR3 is 15 residues long. This chain's CDR3 is CASRDAGGADEKLFF. CDR3 coding DNA: TGTGCCAGCAGGGACGCAGGGGGCGCGGATGAAAAACTGTTTTTT. Together with reference TRBV7-8 and TRBJ1-4, the CDR3 gives the full variable domain: GAGVSQSPRYKVAKRGQDVALRCDPISGHVSLFWYQQALGQGPEFLTYFQNEAQLDKSGLPSDRFFAERPEGSVSTLKIQRTQQEDSAVYLCASRDAGGADEKLFFGSGTQLSVL.

This clonotype appeared many times. The chain links TRBV29-1 to TRBJ2-1; D is possibly TRBD1 (6 bases). V was pared by 6 bases and J by 1 base, with 13 bases between. CDR3 size: 14 residues. Germline CDR1 is SQVTM and CDR2 is ANQGSEA. The CDR3 coding sequence is TGCAGCGTCCCACCAGGGGTTTCCTACAATGAGCAGTTCTTC. It specifies CSVPPGVSYNEQFF.

This clonotype was observed a few times. The gene calls are TRBV12-3 or TRBV12-4 and TRBJ2-7; no definite D call. The V end lost 4 bases, the J end lost 0 bases, and 7 bases lay between the germline ends. This CDR3 contains 13 residues. The CDR3 loop reads CASSSSVSYEQYF. CDR3 coding DNA: TGTGCCAGCAGTTCCTCGGTCTCCTACGAGCAGTACTTC.

This clonotype was seen many times. The gene calls are TRBV28 and TRBJ2-2; D might be TRBD1 or TRBD2, each matching 7 bases. The CDR3 contains 16 residues. V shed 2 bases and J shed 5 bases, with 15 bases lying between them. Germline V lookup: CDR1 MDHEN, CDR2 SYDVKM. CDR3 sequence reads: CASSLRRQGGTGELFF. CDR3 DNA: TGTGCCAGCAGTTTAAGAAGACAGGGAGGGACCGGGGAGCTGTTTTTT.

This clonotype occurred a few times. The chain couples TRBV10-3 to TRBJ2-5; tentatively, D is TRBD1 or TRBD2 (5 bases each). This CDR3 region has 13 residues. Per the germline V gene, CDR1 is ENHRY and CDR2 is SYGVKD. V was pared by 6 bases and J by 5 bases, with 13 bases between. This chain's CDR3 is CAIRGVASETQYF. CDR3 DNA: TGTGCCATCAGGGGGGTGGCTTCGGAGACCCAGTACTTC.

This clonotype was seen a handful of times. The chain uses TRBV29-1 and TRBJ2-3; TRBD2 matches 7 bases. The ends lost 0 bases at V and 5 bases at J; junction bases unmatched: 11. The CDR3 totals 16 residues. Germline values: CDR1 SQVTM, CDR2 ANQGSEA. CDR3 sequence reads: CSVEDWQGLTIDTQYF. The CDR3, as DNA: TGCAGCGTTGAAGATTGGCAGGGACTAACAATAGATACGCAGTATTTT.

This chain links TRBV28 with TRBJ1-2; a weak D match, TRBD1 (5 bases). V was shortened by 3 bases and J by 6 bases, with 14 bases between the two germline ends. The V gene's germline CDR1 is MDHEN and CDR2 SYDVKM. The CDR3 loop spans 14 amino acids. The CDR3 DNA follows: TGTGCCAGCAGTTTCGGGGGTACGGCCAATGGCTACACCTTC. This encodes CASSFGGTANGYTF.

V and J are TRBV4-2 and TRBJ1-4; no reliable D call. This CDR3 is 18 amino acids long. Germline CDR1 reads LGHNA; CDR2 reads YNFKEQ. The V end was cut by 0 bases, the J end by 5 bases, with 19 bases between. Here the CDR3 reads CASSQDPSGGERNEKLFF. CDR3 coding DNA: TGTGCCAGCAGCCAAGATCCCTCCGGAGGAGAGAGGAATGAAAAACTGTTTTTT.

This clonotype was seen repeatedly, ten times or more. The chain employs TRBV28 and TRBJ1-1, with D tentatively TRBD1 (6 bases). This CDR3 region has 15 residues. Trimming took off 11 bases at V and 1 base at J, with 20 bases between the two ends. Germline V gene lookup returns CDR1 MDHEN and CDR2 SYDVKM. CDR3 region: CAGTFGGGKNTEAFF. As DNA, the CDR3 is TGTGCCGGCACCTTTGGGGGCGGAAAGAACACTGAAGCTTTCTTT.

This clonotype was detected a few times. The chain uses TRBV20-1 and TRBJ2-7; D gene unclear. The germline V gene has CDR1 DFQATT and CDR2 SNEGSKA (reference sequence). The CDR3 runs to 12 residues. V lost 0 bases and J 2 bases, leaving 5 bases between the germline ends. As DNA, the CDR3 is TGCAGTGCTAGAGACCATACCTACGAGCAGTACTTC. It yields the protein CSARDHTYEQYF.

In this sample, this clonotype turned up many times. The chain employs TRBV5-1 and TRBJ1-6; D gene unclear. This CDR3 region has 15 residues. Germline V gene sequence: CDR1 SGHRS, CDR2 YFSETQ. V was trimmed by 4 bases and J by 10 bases, leaving 18 bases between them. The chain's CDR3 is CASSPEMGRLSPLHF. In nucleotides, the CDR3 is TGCGCCAGCAGCCCCGAGATGGGGAGGCTCTCACCCCTCCACTTT.

This clonotype was counted between two and nine times. CDR3 bases: TGCGCCAGCAGCTTGTCCTCGGGCGCAAGCGGGGTGAACACCGGGGAGCTGTTTTTT. Translated: CASSLSSGASGVNTGELFF. The chain carries TRBV5-1 and TRBJ2-2; 7 nucleotides match TRBD2. Germline V CDR1 and CDR2: SGHRS, YFSETQ. J gave up 1 base and V 1 base, and 13 bases lay outside the gene matches. The CDR3 extends over 19 amino acids.

The V call is TRBV30, the J call TRBJ1-2; possibly TRBD1 for D (5 bases). Trimming removed 0 bases at V and 8 bases at J, with 13 bases between. In germline, CDR1 is GTSNPN, CDR2 SVGIG (reference sequence). The CDR3 runs to 13 residues. The CDR3 loop reads CAWSVIGANGYTF. CDR3 sequence (DNA): TGTGCCTGGAGTGTTATCGGGGCGAACGGCTACACCTTC.

The V gene is TRBV18, the J gene TRBJ2-7; D is possibly TRBD1 or TRBD2 (5 bases each). V dropped 0 bases and J dropped 4 bases, with 7 bases sitting between them. Germline values: CDR1 KGHSH, CDR2 LQKENI. This CDR3 comprises 13 residues. The CDR3 region has the DNA TGTGCCAGCTCACCACCGAGGGGTTACGAGCAGTACTTC. Translation: CASSPPRGYEQYF.